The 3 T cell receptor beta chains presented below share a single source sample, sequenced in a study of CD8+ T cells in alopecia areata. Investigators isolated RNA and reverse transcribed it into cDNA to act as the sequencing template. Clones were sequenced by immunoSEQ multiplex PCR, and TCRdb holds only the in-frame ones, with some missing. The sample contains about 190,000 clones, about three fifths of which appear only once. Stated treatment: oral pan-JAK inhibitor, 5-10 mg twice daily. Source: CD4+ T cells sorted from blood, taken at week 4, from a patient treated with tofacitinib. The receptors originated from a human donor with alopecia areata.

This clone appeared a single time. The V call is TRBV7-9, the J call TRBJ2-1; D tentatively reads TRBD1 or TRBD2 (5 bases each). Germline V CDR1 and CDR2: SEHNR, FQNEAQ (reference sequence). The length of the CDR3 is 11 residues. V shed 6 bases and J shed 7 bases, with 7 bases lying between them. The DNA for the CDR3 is TGTGCCAGCAGTTGGGGGAATGAGCAGTTCTTC. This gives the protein CASSWGNEQFF.

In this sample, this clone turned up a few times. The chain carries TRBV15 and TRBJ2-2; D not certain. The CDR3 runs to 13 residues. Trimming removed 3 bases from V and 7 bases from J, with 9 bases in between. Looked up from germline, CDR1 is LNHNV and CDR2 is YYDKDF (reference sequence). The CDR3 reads CATSSLGLGELFF. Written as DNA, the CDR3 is TGTGCCACCAGCAGCCTAGGTCTCGGGGAGCTGTTTTTT.

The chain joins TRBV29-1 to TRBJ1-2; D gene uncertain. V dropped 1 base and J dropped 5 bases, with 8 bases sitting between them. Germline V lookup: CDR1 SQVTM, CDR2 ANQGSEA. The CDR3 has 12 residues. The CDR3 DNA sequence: TGCAGCGTTGAAGGGCCGAGTTATGGCTACACCTTC. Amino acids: CSVEGPSYGYTF.